This TCR beta chain is from a study of shared clonotypes between healthy human individuals. CD45RA-negative memory and CD45RA+ naive subsets were split from the CD4+ cells. As regards this clone: The target antigen is unknown.

The CDR3 extends over 15 amino acids. V was pared by 1 base and J by 2 bases, with 11 bases between. Germline V gene sequence: CDR1 SEHNR, CDR2 FQNEAQ (reference sequence). Study-level findings and limits: The authors expected sequencing depth to affect clonotype sharing among donors. The genetic and exposure-history diversity represented was limited by few donors.

Libraries were prepared by immunoSEQ multiplex PCR; TCRdb keeps only in-frame clonotypes and omits some of them. The sample lists some 1,600,000 clones; around 98% were seen once. Sequencing used naive CD4+ T cells sorted from blood. Noted subset: CD45RA+ positively selected. This sequence joins TRBV7-9 and TRBJ1-2; D is perhaps TRBD1 (5 bases). This sequence was found in a man aged 25 to 40 in good health. CDR3 in DNA: TGTGCCAGCAGCTTAGAGGCAGGGTACAACTATGGCTACACCTTC. It yields the protein CASSLEAGYNYGYTF.